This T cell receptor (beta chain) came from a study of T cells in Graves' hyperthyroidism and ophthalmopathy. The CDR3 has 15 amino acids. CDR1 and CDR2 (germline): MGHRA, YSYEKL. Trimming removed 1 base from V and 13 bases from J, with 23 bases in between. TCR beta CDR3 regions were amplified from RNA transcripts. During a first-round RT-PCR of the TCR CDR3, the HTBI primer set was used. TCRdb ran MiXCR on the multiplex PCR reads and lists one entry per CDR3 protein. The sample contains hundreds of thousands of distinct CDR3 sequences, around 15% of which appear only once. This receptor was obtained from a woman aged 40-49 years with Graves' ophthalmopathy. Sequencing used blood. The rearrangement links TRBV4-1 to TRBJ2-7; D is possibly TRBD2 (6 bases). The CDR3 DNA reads TGCGCCAGCAGCCAAGGCGGGGCCGGACGAATCGGGCAATACTTC. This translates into CASSQGGAGRIGQYF.